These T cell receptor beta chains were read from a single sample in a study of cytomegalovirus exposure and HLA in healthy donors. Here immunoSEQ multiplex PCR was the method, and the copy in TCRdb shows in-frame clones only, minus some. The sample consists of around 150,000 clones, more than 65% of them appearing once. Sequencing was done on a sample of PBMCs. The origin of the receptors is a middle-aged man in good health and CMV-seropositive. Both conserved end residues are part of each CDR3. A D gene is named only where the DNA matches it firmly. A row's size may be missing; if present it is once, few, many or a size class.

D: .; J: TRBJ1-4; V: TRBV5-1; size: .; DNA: TGCGCCAGCAGCTTGTCCGGAGATGAAAAACTGTTTTTT; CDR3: CASSLSGDEKLFF
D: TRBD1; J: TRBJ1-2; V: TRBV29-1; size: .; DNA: TGCAGCGTTGAAGATCTTCGGGGACAGGGTACAGGTGGCTACACCTTC; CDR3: CSVEDLRGQGTGGYTF
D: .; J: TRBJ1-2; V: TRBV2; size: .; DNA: TGTGCCAGCAGTGAGGCAGACAGGAGATTTAACTATGGCTACACCTTC; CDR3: CASSEADRRFNYGYTF
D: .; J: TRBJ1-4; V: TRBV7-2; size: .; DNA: TGTGCCAGCAGCCCGACAGCAGCTAATGAAAAACTGTTTTTT; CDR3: CASSPTAANEKLFF
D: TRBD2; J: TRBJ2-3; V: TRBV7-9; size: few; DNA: TGTGCCAGCAGCCTAGGGACTAGCGGGAGAAGAGATACGCAGTATTTT; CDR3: CASSLGTSGRRDTQYF
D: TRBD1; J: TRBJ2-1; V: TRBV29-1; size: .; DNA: TGCAGCACCGGGACAGGGATCGTCAATGAGCAGTTCTTC; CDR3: CSTGTGIVNEQFF
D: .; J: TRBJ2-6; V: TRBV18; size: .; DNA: TGTGCCAGCTCACCTCAGGGTCTTGCCAACGTCCTGACTTTC; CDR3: CASSPQGLANVLTF
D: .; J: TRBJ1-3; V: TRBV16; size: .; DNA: TGTGCCAGCAGCCAATCAGCCCCTGGAAACACCATATATTTT; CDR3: CASSQSAPGNTIYF
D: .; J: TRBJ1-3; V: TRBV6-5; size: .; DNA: TGTGCCAGCAGTTACTCCGTTGACAGGAGTAAGGCCACCATATATTTT; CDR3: CASSYSVDRSKATIYF
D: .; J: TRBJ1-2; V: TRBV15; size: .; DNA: TGTGCCACCAGCAGAGATCGCGGGAATAGTGGCTACACCTTC; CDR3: CATSRDRGNSGYTF
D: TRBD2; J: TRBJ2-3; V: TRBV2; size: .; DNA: TGTGCCAGCAATGCGGGGGGGATCACAGATACGCAGTATTTT; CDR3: CASNAGGITDTQYF
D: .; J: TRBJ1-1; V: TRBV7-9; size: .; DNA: TGTGCCAGCAGCCCAAGTAGTAACACTGAAGCTTTCTTT; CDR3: CASSPSSNTEAFF
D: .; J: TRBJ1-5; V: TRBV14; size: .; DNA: TGTGCCAGCAGCCAAGTGGTTGGCCAGCCCCAGCATTTT; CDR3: CASSQVVGQPQHF
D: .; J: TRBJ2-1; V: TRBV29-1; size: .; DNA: TGCAGCGTGGGGGCGATTGAGCAGTTCTTC; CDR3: CSVGAIEQFF
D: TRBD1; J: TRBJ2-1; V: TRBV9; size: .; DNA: TGTGCCAGCAGCTTGCGGACAGGGGACTATGAGCAGTTCTTC; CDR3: CASSLRTGDYEQFF
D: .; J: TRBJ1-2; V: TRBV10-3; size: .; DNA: TGTGCCATCAGTCCCGAAGGAGGTCTGGATGGGTATGGCTACACCTTC; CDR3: CAISPEGGLDGYGYTF
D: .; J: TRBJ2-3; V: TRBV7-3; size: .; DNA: TGTGCCAGCAGCTTAACAGGGGGGGGCACAGATACGCAGTATTTT; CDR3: CASSLTGGGTDTQYF
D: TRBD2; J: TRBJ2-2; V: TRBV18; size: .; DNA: TGTGCCAGCTCACCTAGCGGGAGGAGGAACACCGGGGAGCTGTTTTTT; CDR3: CASSPSGRRNTGELFF
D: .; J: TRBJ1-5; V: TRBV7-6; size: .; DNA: TGTGCCAGCAGCTTATATCCACAGAGCAATCAGCCCCAGCATTTT; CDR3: CASSLYPQSNQPQHF
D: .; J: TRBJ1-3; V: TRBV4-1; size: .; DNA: TGCGCCAGCAGCCAAGCCAGCTCTGGAAACACCATATATTTT; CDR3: CASSQASSGNTIYF
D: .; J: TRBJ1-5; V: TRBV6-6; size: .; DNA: TGTGCCAGCAGTTACTCTCGGGATAGCAATCAGCCCCAGCATTTT; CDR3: CASSYSRDSNQPQHF
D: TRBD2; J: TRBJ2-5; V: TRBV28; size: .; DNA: TGTGCCAGCAGTTTGGTGGGGACTAGCGGGAGGATGAAGACCCAGTACTTC; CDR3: CASSLVGTSGRMKTQYF
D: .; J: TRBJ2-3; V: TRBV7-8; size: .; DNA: TGTGCCAGCAGTCCCTCTTACAGGGCGAGGGCAGATACGCAGTATTTT; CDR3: CASSPSYRARADTQYF
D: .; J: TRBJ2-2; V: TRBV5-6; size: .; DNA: TGTGCCAGCAGCCGGATAACTACCAACACCGGGGAGCTGTTTTTT; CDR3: CASSRITTNTGELFF
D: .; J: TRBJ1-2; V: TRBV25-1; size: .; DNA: TGTGCCAGCAGGGGGGGGCAAAACTATGGCTACACCTTC; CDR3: CASRGGQNYGYTF
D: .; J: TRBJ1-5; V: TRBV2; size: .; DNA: TGTGCCAGCAGTCCCCCAGGGCTGGGTCAGCCCCAGCATTTT; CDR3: CASSPPGLGQPQHF
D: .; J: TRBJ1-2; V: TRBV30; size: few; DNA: TGTGCCTGGGTGGGAGGGGCCATATTCGACACCTTC; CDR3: CAWVGGAIFDTF
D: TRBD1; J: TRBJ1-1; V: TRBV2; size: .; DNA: TGTGCCAGCAGTGAAGGGGGGACAGCCCTTGAAGCTTTCTTT; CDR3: CASSEGGTALEAFF
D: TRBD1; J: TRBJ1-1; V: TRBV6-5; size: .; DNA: TGTGCCAGCAGTGCCGACAGGGCAAACACTGAAGCTTTCTTT; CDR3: CASSADRANTEAFF
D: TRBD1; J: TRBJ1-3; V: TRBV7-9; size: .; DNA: TGTGCCAGCAGCGTGCAAAGTTTGGGGACAGCGCGAAACACCATATATTTT; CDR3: CASSVQSLGTARNTIYF
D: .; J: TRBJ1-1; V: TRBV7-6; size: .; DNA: TGTGCCAGCAGCGAGGGCGGAGGTAACACTGAAGCTTTCTTT; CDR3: CASSEGGGNTEAFF
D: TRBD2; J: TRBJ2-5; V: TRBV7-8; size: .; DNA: TGTGCCAGCAGCTCAGTAGCGGGGGGGCAAGAGACCCAGTACTTC; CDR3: CASSSVAGGQETQYF
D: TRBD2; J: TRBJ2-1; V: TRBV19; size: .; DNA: TGTGCCAGTAGCCGGCTGACTAGCGCTAACCGAGAGCAGTTCTTC; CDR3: CASSRLTSANREQFF
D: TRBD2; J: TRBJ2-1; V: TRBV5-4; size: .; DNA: TGTGCCAGCAGCTCACTAGCGGCCTACAATGAGCAGTTCTTC; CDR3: CASSSLAAYNEQFF
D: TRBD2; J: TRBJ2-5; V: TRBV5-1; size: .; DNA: TGCGCCAGCAGCTGGGGGCTAGCGGGGGGCCCTCAAGAGACCCAGTACTTC; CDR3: CASSWGLAGGPQETQYF
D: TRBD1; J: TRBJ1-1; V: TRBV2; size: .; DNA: TGTGCCAGCAGTGGGCAGGGGGGTATGAACACTGAAGCTTTCTTT; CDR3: CASSGQGGMNTEAFF
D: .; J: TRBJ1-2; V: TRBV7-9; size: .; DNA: TGTTCCAGCAGCTACGTAGCCGAGGGCTATGGCTACACCTTC; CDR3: CSSSYVAEGYGYTF
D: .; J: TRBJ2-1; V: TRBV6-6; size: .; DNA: TGTGCCAGCAGTTACGAACTAGCTAACTACAATGAGCAGTTCTTC; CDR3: CASSYELANYNEQFF
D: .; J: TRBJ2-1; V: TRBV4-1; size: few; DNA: TGCGCCAGCAGCCAAGAGGGGGCGCCGTTCCTCAATGAGCAGTTCTTC; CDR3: CASSQEGAPFLNEQFF
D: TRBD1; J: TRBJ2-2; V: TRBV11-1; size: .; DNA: TGTGCCAGCAGCCTAGGACAGGGGGTGAGGGCCGGGGAGCTGTTTTTT; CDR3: CASSLGQGVRAGELFF
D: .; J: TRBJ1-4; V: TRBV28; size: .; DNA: TGTGCCAGCAGTTTGCGGCAGTCCAATGAAAAACTGTTTTTT; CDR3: CASSLRQSNEKLFF
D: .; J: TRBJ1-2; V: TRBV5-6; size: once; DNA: TGTGCCAGCAGCTTAAACGCCAGACTGAATGGCTACACCTTC; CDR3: CASSLNARLNGYTF
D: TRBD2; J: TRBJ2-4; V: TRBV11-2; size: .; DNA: TGTGCCAGCAGCTTAGCGCGGACTAGCGGGATGGGGAACATTCAGTACTTC; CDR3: CASSLARTSGMGNIQYF
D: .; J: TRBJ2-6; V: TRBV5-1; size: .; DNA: TGCGCCAGCAGCGATACCCTGAAGACAGGTTTCTCTGGGGCCAACGGCCTGACTTTC; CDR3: CASSDTLKTGFSGANGLTF
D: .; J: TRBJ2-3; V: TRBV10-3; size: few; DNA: TGTGCCATCAGTGCCACGGGGGGCACAGATACGCAGTATTTT; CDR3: CAISATGGTDTQYF
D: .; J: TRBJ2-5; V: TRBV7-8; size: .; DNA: TGTGCCAGCAGCTCCCAAGAGAGGCAGTACTTC; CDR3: CASSSQERQYF
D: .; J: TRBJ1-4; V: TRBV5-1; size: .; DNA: TGCGCCAGCAGCTCCGACAGAAAACTGTTTTTT; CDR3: CASSSDRKLFF
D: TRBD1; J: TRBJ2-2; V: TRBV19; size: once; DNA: TGTGCCAGTAGTACTTCGACAGGGAGCTTCACCGGGGAGCTGTTTTTT; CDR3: CASSTSTGSFTGELFF
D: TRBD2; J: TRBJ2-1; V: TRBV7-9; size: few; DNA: TGTGCCAGCAGCTTTCCCTGGACTAGGGCCTCCAATGAGCAGTTCTTC; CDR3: CASSFPWTRASNEQFF
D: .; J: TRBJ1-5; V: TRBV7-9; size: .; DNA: TGTGCCAGCAGCTGGGGCTTCGGCGGGCCCCAGCATTTT; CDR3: CASSWGFGGPQHF
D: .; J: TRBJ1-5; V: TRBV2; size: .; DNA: TGTGCCAGCAAGAGGGAAGAGGGACAGCCCCAGCATTTT; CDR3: CASKREEGQPQHF
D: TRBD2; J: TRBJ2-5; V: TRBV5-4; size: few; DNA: TGTGCCAGCGCCCTAGGACTAGCAACAGAGACCCAGTACTTC; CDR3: CASALGLATETQYF
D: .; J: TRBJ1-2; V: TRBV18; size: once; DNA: TGTGCCAGCTCACCCAGGGGATATGGCTACACCTTC; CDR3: CASSPRGYGYTF
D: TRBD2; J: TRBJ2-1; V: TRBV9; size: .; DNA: TGTGCCAGCAGCGTAGGGGTGGGAGGACTAGCGGTTCAAAATGAGCAGTTCTTC; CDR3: CASSVGVGGLAVQNEQFF
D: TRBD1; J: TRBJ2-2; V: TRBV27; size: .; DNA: TGTGCCAGCAGCGGGACAGGGGGCGTTTTTGGGGAGCTGTTTTTT; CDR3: CASSGTGGVFGELFF
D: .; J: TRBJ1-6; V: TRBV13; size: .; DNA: TGTGCCAGCAGCCTAAGGGTGGGGTCAGGGAAATCACCCCTCCACTTT; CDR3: CASSLRVGSGKSPLHF
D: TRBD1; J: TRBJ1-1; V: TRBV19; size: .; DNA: TGTGCCAGTAGTGTCCCGGCAGGGGGCAACACTGAAGCTTTCTTT; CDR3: CASSVPAGGNTEAFF
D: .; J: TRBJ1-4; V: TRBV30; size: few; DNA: TGTGCCTGGACCAGCGGGCCGGCGGGGAAACTGTTTTTT; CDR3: CAWTSGPAGKLFF
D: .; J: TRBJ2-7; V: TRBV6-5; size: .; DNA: TGTGCCAGCAGTTACCAGGGCCACGAGCAGTACTTC; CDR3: CASSYQGHEQYF
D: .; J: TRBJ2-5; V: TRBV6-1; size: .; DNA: TGTGCCAGCATGGGAGGGGGGGTAGAGACCCAGTACTTC; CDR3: CASMGGGVETQYF